This T cell receptor beta chain emerged from a study of T-cell memory formation after mild COVID-19. Using constant-segment primers, 5'RACE produced TCR alpha and TCR beta cDNA libraries carrying sample barcodes and UMIs. Using its own MiXCR run on the 5' RACE reads, TCRdb lists one record per CDR3 protein. The repertoire holds roughly 340,000 distinct CDR3 sequences, with less than 20% as singletons. As regards this clonotype: Its target is not known.

Findings and caveats of the study: From day 15 to 85, contracting clones were balanced between CD4 and CD8, whereas later expanders leaned toward CD4+. Most CD4+ clones that shrank were in CM and EM, while CD8+ ones turned up in EMRA.

What was sequenced was PBMCs or a T cell subset sorted from them (not recorded which). This receptor was obtained from a man between 18 and 35 years old who had mild COVID-19 (a few samples of this study predate the infection). Cell type and time point are not known.

CDR3 loop: CASSLYGGGSTDTQYF. The DNA of the CDR3 is TGTGCCAGCAGTCTGTATGGCGGGGGTAGCACAGATACGCAGTATTTT. The V and J genes are TRBV9 and TRBJ2-3; TRBD2 aligns across 7 bases. With 5 bases clipped from V and 0 bases from J, the junction kept 9 bases outside the gene matches. Germline CDR1 is SGDLS and CDR2 is YYNGEE. The CDR3 covers 16 residues. The full variable domain, with the rest looked up from reference TRBV9 and TRBJ2-3, is DSGVTQTPKHLITATGQRVTLRCSPRSGDLSVYWYQQSLDQGLQFLIQYYNGEERAKGNILERFSAQQFPDLHSELNLSSLELGDSALYFCASSLYGGGSTDTQYFGPGTRLTVL.